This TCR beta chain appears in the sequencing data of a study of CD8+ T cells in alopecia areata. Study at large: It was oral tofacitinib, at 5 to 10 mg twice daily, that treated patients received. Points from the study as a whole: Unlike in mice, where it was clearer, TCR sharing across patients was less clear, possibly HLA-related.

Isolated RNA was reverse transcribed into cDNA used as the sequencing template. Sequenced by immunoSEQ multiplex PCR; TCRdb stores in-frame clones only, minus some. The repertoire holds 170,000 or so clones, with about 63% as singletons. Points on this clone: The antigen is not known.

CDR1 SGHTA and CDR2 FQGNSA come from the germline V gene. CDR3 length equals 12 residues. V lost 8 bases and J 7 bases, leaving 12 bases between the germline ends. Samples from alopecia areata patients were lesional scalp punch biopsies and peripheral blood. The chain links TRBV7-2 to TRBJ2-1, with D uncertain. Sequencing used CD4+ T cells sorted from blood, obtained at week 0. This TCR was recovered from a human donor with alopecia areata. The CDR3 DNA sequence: TGTGCCAGCGCACTACAACGTAATGAGCAGTTCTTC. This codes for CASALQRNEQFF.